The sequence of this T cell receptor beta chain was determined in a study of shared clonotypes between healthy human individuals. Looking at the study overall: Aged between 18 and 49, the donors were a couple of women and a few men.

Assay used: immunoSEQ multiplex PCR; TCRdb lists only in-frame clones, some missing. The sample yields under 2.5 million clones, around 93% seen once. Concerning this clone itself: Its antigen is undetermined.

Donors comprised healthy HIV-negative adults lacking recent acute infections or vaccinations. Whole-study results and caveats: With few donors, the genetic and exposure-history diversity represented was limited.

The CDR3 runs 20 residues. Sequenced sample: naive CD4+ T cells from PBMCs. Subset noted: CD45RA+ positively selected. The receptor comes from a man aged 18 to 29 in good health. Some clones in this sample may be carry-over from other donors' samples. V and J are TRBV21-1 and TRBJ1-1. TRBV21-1 is a listed pseudogene. The CDR3, as DNA: TGTGCCAGCACCAAGGTGAGGGGGGTATGGGGCCTCCAACCCGGAGCTGAAGCTTTCTTT. It specifies CASTKVRGVWGLQPGAEAFF.